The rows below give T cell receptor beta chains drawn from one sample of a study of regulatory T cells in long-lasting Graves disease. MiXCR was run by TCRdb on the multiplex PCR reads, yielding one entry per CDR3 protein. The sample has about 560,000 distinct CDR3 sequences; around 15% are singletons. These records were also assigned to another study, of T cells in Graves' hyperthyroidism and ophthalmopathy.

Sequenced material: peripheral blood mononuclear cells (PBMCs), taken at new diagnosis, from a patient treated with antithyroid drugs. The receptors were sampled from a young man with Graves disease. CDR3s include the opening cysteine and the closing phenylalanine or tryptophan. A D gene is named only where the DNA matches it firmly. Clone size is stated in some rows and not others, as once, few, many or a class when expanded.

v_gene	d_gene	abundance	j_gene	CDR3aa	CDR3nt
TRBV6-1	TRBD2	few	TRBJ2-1	CASRGLAGGPDEQFF	TGTGCCAGCAGGGGACTAGCGGGAGGGCCGGATGAGCAGTTCTTC
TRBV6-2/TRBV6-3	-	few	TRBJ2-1	CASSYIWDNEQFF	TGTGCCAGCAGTTACATCTGGGATAATGAGCAGTTCTTC
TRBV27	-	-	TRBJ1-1	CASSFFFSRRIRRMHTEAFF	TGTGCCAGCAGTTTTTTCTTCTCTCGGCGTATCAGAAGAATGCACACTGAAGCTTTCTTT
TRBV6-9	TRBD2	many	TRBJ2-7	CASSYGGSGEQYF	TGTGCCAGCAGTTACGGCGGGAGTGGCGAGCAGTACTTC
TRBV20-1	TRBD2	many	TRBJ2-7	CSAGLAGRMFGGYEQYF	TGCAGTGCTGGCCTAGCGGGGAGGATGTTTGGAGGCTACGAGCAGTACTTC
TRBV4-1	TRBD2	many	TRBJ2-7	CASSQERGSSYEQYF	TGTGCCAGCAGCCAAGAGCGGGGAAGCTCCTACGAGCAGTACTTC
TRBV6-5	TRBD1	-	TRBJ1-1	CASSYGTGMTEAFF	TGTGCCAGCAGTTACGGGACAGGGATGACTGAAGCTTTCTTT
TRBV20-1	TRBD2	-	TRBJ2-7	CSASAPSGRSYEQYF	TGCAGTGCTTCAGCTCCTAGCGGGCGGTCTTACGAGCAGTACTTC
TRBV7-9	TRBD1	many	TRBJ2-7	CASSKGTGQRDEQYF	TGTGCCAGCAGCAAGGGCACGGGACAGAGGGACGAGCAGTACTTC
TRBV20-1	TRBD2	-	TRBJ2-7	CSAPRTSGTYEQYF	TGCAGTGCTCCCCGGACTAGCGGAACCTACGAGCAGTACTTC
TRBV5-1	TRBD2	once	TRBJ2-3	CASSLLSLAGVADTQYF	TGCGCCAGCAGCTTACTCTCCCTAGCGGGAGTCGCGGATACGCAGTATTTT
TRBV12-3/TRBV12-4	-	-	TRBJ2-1	CASSLPLGEALVEQSF	TGTGCCAGCAGTTTACCATTGGGGGAGGCACTGGTAGAGCAGTCCTTC
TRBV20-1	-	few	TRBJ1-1	CSASPRHNTEAFF	TGCAGTGCTAGCCCGCGACACAACACTGAAGCTTTCTTT
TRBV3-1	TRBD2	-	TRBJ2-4	CASSQDGGGTSVDPEGLAKNIQYF	TGTGCCAGCAGCCAAGACGGGGGCGGGACTAGCGTGGATCCAGAGGGGTTAGCCAAAAACATTCAGTACTTC
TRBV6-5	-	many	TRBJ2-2	CASSYPGTGTGELFF	TGTGCCAGCAGTTACCCCGGGACGGGAACCGGGGAGCTGTTTTTT
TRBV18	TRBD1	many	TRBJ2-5	CASSPRTGGETQYF	TGTGCCAGCTCACCCAGGACAGGTGGAGAGACCCAGTACTTC